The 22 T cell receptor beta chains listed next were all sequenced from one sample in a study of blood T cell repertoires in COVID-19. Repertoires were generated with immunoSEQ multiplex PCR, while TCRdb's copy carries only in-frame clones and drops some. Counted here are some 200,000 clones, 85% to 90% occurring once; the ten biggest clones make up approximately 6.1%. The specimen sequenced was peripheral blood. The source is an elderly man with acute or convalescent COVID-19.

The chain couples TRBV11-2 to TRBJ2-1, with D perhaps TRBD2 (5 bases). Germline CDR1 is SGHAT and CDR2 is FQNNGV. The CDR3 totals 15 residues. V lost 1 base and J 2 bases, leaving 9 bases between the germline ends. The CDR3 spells CASSLAGTTYNEQFF. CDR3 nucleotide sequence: TGTGCCAGCAGCTTAGCGGGAACAACCTACAATGAGCAGTTCTTC.

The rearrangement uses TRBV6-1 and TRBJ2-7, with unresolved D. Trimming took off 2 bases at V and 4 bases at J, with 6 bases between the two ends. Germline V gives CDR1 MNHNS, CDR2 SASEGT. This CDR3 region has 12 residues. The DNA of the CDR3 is TGTGCCAGCAGTGAATACAATTACGAGCAGTACTTC. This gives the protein CASSEYNYEQYF.

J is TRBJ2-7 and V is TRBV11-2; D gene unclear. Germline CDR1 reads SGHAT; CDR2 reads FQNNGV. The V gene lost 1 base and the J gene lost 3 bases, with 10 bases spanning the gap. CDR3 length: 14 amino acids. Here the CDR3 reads CASSLAAGFYEQYF. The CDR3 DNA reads TGTGCCAGCAGCTTAGCAGCAGGTTTCTACGAGCAGTACTTC.

The CDR3 nucleotides are TGTGCCAGCAGTCCCTCGGGATATCAGCCCCAGCATTTT. As protein: CASSPSGYQPQHF. This chain uses TRBV28 with TRBJ1-5, with D unresolved. In germline, CDR1 is MDHEN, CDR2 SYDVKM. Trimming left V 5 bases short and J 5 bases short, with 10 bases between. There are 13 residues in the CDR3.

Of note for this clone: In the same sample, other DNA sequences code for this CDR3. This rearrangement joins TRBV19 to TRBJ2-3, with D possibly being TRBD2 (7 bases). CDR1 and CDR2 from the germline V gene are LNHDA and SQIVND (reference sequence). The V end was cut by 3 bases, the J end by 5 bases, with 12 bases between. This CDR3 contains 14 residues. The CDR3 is CASSIGGGGDTQYF. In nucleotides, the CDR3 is TGTGCCAGTAGTATCGGAGGGGGGGGAGATACGCAGTATTTT. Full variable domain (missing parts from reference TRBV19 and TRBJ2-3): DGGITQSPKYLFRKEGQNVTLSCEQNLNHDAMYWYRQDPGQGLRLIYYSQIVNDFQKGDIAEGYSVSREKKESFPLTVTSAQKNPTAFYLCASSIGGGGDTQYFGPGTRLTVL.

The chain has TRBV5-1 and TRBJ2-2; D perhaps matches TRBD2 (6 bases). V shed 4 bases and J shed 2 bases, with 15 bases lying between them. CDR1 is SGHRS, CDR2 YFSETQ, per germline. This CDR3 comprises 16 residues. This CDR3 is CASSGGIQGNTGELFF. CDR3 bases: TGCGCCAGCAGCGGGGGGATCCAGGGTAACACCGGGGAGCTGTTTTTT.

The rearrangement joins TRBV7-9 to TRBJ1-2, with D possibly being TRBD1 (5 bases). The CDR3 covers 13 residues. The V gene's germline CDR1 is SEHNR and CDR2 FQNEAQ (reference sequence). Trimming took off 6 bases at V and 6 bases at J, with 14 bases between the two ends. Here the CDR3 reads CASSNIGADGYTF. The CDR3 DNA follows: TGTGCCAGCAGTAACATAGGGGCGGATGGCTACACCTTC. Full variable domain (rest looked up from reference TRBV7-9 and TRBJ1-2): DTGVSQNPRHKITKRGQNVTFRCDPISEHNRLYWYRQTLGQGPEFLTYFQNEAQLEKSRLLSDRFSAERPKGSFSTLEIQRTEQGDSAMYLCASSNIGADGYTFGSGTRLTVV.

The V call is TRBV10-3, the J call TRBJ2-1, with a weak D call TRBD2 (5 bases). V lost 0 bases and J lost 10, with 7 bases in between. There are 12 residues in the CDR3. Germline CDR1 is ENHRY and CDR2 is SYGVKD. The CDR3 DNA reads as TGTGCCATCAGTGAGTCCGAGGGAGAGCAGTTCTTC. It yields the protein CAISESEGEQFF.

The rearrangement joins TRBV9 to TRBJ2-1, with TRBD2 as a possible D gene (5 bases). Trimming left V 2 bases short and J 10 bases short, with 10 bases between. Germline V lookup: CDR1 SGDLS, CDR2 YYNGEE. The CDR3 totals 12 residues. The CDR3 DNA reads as TGTGCCAGCAGCGTCCTAACGGGAGAGCAGTTCTTC. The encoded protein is CASSVLTGEQFF.

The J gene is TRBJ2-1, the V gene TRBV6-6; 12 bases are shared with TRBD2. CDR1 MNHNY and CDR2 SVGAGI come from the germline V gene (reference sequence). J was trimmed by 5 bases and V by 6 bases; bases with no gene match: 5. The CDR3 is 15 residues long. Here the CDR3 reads CASRILAGGNNEQFF. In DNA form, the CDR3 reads TGTGCCAGCAGGATACTAGCGGGAGGAAACAATGAGCAGTTCTTC.

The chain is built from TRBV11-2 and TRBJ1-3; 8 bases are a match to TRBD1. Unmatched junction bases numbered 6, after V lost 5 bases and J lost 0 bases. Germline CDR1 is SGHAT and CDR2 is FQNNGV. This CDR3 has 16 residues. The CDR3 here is CASSPGTGLSGNTIYF. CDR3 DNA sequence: TGTGCCAGCAGCCCTGGGACAGGACTCTCTGGAAACACCATATATTTT.

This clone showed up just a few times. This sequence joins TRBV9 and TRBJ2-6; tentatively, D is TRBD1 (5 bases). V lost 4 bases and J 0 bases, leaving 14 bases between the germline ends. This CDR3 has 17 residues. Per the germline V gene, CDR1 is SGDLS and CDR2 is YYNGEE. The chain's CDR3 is CASSPRRGASGANVLTF. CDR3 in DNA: TGTGCCAGCAGCCCCCGACGTGGGGCCTCTGGGGCCAACGTCCTGACTTTC.

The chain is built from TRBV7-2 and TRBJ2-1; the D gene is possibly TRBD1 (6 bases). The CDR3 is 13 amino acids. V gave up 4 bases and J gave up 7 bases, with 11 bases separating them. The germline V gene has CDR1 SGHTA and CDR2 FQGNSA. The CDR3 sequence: CASSSTGFNEQFF. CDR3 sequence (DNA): TGTGCCAGCAGCTCTACAGGGTTTAATGAGCAGTTCTTC.

In nucleotides, the CDR3 is TGTGCCAGCAGCCCGGGGACAGGGGGCGATGAGACCCAGTACTTC. It codes for CASSPGTGGDETQYF. This chain links TRBV11-2 with TRBJ2-5, with 12 nucleotides matching TRBD1. Germline CDR1 reads SGHAT; CDR2 reads FQNNGV. With V trimmed by 5 bases and J by 5 bases, 6 bases remained unmatched. The CDR3 length is 15 residues.

CDR3 loop: CASSLDWTGGCNQPQHF. As DNA, the CDR3 is TGTGCCAGCAGCTTGGATTGGACAGGGGGCTGCAATCAGCCCCAGCATTTT. The chain links TRBV5-6 to TRBJ1-5, with 11 nucleotides matching TRBD1. Germline CDR1 is SGHDT and CDR2 is YYEEEE. Trimming at V came to 0 bases and at J to 2 bases, leaving 4 bases not matched to a gene. The CDR3 has 17 residues. Combining the CDR3 with reference TRBV5-6 and TRBJ1-5 gives the whole variable domain DAGVTQSPTHLIKTRGQQVTLRCSPKSGHDTVSWYQQALGQGPQFIFQYYEEEERQRGNFPDRFSGHQFPNYSSELNVNALLLGDSALYLCASSLDWTGGCNQPQHFGDGTRLSIL.

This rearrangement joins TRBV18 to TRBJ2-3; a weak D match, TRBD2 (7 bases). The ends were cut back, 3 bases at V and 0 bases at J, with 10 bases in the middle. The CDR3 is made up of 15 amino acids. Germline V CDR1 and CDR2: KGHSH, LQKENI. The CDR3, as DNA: TGTGCCAGCTCACCGGCGGGGGCCAGCACAGATACGCAGTATTTT. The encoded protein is CASSPAGASTDTQYF. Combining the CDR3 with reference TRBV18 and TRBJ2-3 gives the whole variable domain NAGVMQNPRHLVRRRGQEARLRCSPMKGHSHVYWYRQLPEEGLKFMVYLQKENIIDESGMPKERFSAEFPKEGPSILRIQQVVRGDSAAYFCASSPAGASTDTQYFGPGTRLTVL.

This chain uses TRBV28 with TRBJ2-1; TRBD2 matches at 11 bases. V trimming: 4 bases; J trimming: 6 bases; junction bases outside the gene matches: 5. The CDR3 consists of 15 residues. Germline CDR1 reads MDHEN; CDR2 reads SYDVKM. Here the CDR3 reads CASSSGLAGFNEQFF. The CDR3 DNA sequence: TGTGCCAGCAGTTCCGGACTAGCGGGCTTCAATGAGCAGTTCTTC.

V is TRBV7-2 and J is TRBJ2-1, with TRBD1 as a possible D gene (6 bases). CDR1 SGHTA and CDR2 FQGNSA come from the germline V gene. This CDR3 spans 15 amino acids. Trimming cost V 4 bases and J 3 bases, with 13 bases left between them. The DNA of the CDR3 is TGTGCCAGCAGCTGGGACACCGGAAACTACAATGAGCAGTTCTTC. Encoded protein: CASSWDTGNYNEQFF.

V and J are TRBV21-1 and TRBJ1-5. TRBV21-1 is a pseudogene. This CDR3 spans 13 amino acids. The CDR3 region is CASSWGEGQPQHF. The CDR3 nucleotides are TGTGCCAGCAGTTGGGGGGAAGGTCAGCCCCAGCATTTT.

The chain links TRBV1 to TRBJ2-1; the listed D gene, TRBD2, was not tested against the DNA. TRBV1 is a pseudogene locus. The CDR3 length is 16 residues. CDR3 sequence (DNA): TGCACCAGCAGCCAAGATGCGACTAGCGGGAGTTATGAGCAGTTCTTC. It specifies CTSSQDATSGSYEQFF.

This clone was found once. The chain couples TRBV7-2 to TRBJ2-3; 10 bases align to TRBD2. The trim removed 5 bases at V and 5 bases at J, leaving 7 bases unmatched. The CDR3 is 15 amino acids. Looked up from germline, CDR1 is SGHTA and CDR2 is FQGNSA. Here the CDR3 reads CASSRLAGVGDTQYF. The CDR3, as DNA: TGTGCCAGCAGCCGGCTAGCGGGAGTAGGAGATACGCAGTATTTT.

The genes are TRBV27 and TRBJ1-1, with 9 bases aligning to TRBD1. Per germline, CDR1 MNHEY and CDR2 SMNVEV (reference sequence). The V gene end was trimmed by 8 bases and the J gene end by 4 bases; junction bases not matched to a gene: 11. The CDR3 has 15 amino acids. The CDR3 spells CASSNPGQGSTEAFF. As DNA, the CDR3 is TGTGCCAGCTCAAACCCGGGACAGGGTTCCACTGAAGCTTTCTTT.